This is a list of T cell receptor beta chains from one sample in a study of cytomegalovirus exposure and HLA in healthy donors. The repertoire was sequenced with immunoSEQ multiplex PCR; TCRdb's copy has only in-frame clones and lacks some. The sample lists around 130,000 clones; around 74% were seen once. Input material: PBMCs. These receptors were taken from a man aged 40-50 years in good health and CMV-seropositive. CDR3s include the opening cysteine and the closing phenylalanine or tryptophan. D genes are given only for firm matches. Clone size, where shown, is once, few, many, or a class for clones that have expanded.

cdr3_aa,cdr3_nt,clone_size,v_call,j_call,d_call
CASSRIPGQSSLLSYNEQFF,TGCGCCAGCAGCCGAATCCCGGGACAGTCCTCACTTTTATCCTACAATGAGCAGTTCTTC,-,TRBV5-1,TRBJ2-1,TRBD1
CASSYSTGGNQPQHF,TGTGCCAGCAGTTACTCGACAGGGGGCAATCAGCCCCAGCATTTT,-,TRBV2,TRBJ1-5,TRBD1
CASSSRGLGTSGSYEQYF,TGTGCCAGCAGCTCTAGGGGGCTCGGGACTAGCGGCTCCTACGAGCAGTACTTC,few,TRBV7-2,TRBJ2-7,TRBD2
CASSFRTGSTFF,TGTGCCAGCAGTTTCAGGACAGGGTCAACTTTCTTT,-,TRBV27,TRBJ1-1,TRBD1
CASSAGTGIWNTEAFF,TGTGCCAGCAGCGCCGGGACAGGGATTTGGAACACTGAAGCTTTCTTT,-,TRBV5-4,TRBJ1-1,TRBD1
CASSTRQGGNQPQHF,TGTGCCAGCAGCACCAGACAGGGTGGCAATCAGCCCCAGCATTTT,-,TRBV28,TRBJ1-5,TRBD1
CASSLSDRGGANVLTF,TGTGCCAGCAGCTTGAGCGATAGGGGGGGGGCCAACGTCCTGACTTTC,-,TRBV5-6,TRBJ2-6,-
CASSPGTDYNQPQHF,TGTGCCAGCAGTCCAGGGACAGACTACAATCAGCCCCAGCATTTT,-,TRBV27,TRBJ1-5,TRBD1
CASSRGGRENTEAFF,TGTGCCAGCAGCCGGGGGGGCAGAGAGAACACTGAAGCTTTCTTT,-,TRBV7-9,TRBJ1-1,-
CASSVLGSSYEQYF,TGTGCCAGCAGCGTCTTGGGGAGCTCCTACGAGCAGTACTTC,-,TRBV28,TRBJ2-7,-
CASSREAGRSYEQYF,TGTGCCAGCAGCCGGGAAGCGGGGCGTTCCTACGAGCAGTACTTC,-,TRBV7-8,TRBJ2-7,TRBD2
CASSLAAGVSYNEQFF,TGTGCCAGCAGCTTGGCAGCGGGAGTTTCCTACAATGAGCAGTTCTTC,-,TRBV7-9,TRBJ2-1,TRBD2
CASSPTGQPLEAQHF,TGTGCCAGCAGCCCTACCGGACAGCCGTTGGAAGCCCAGCATTTT,once,TRBV7-2,TRBJ1-5,-
CASSLRTGGEKLFF,TGTGCCAGCAGCTTGCGGACAGGGGGGGAAAAACTGTTTTTT,-,TRBV7-6,TRBJ1-4,TRBD1
CASSLGLYRTGGYNEQFF,TGTGCCAGCAGCTTAGGGTTGTATCGGACAGGGGGCTACAATGAGCAGTTCTTC,-,TRBV11-1,TRBJ2-1,TRBD1
CASKREWGNYGYTF,TGTGCCAGCAAGCGGGAATGGGGAAACTATGGCTACACCTTC,-,TRBV27,TRBJ1-2,-
CASTKGQSAGYTF,TGTGCCAGCACTAAGGGACAGTCAGCCGGCTACACCTTC,-,TRBV6-5,TRBJ1-2,TRBD1
CASSFYSEGQFF,TGCGCCAGCAGCTTTTATAGCGAGGGGCAGTTCTTC,-,TRBV5-1,TRBJ2-1,-
CASSQAGGRTGELFF,TGCGCCAGCAGCCAAGCAGGGGGCAGAACCGGGGAGCTGTTTTTT,-,TRBV4-1,TRBJ2-2,TRBD1
CASSDWGGSQPQHF,TGTGCCAGCAGTGATTGGGGGGGCTCTCAGCCCCAGCATTTT,-,TRBV25-1,TRBJ1-5,-
CASSLGLNPGLATGSETQYF,TGTGCCAGCAGTCTGGGTTTGAACCCGGGACTAGCGACGGGGTCTGAGACCCAGTACTTC,-,TRBV4-2,TRBJ2-5,TRBD2
CASSVTGQGIHGYTF,TGTGCCAGCAGCGTAACTGGACAGGGGATTCATGGCTACACCTTC,-,TRBV9,TRBJ1-2,TRBD1
CSVSRDRAKNIQYF,TGCAGCGTTAGCCGGGACAGAGCCAAAAACATTCAGTACTTC,-,TRBV29-1,TRBJ2-4,TRBD1
CASRGLGGHEQYF,TGTGCCAGTAGGGGACTGGGAGGTCACGAGCAGTACTTC,few,TRBV19,TRBJ2-7,-